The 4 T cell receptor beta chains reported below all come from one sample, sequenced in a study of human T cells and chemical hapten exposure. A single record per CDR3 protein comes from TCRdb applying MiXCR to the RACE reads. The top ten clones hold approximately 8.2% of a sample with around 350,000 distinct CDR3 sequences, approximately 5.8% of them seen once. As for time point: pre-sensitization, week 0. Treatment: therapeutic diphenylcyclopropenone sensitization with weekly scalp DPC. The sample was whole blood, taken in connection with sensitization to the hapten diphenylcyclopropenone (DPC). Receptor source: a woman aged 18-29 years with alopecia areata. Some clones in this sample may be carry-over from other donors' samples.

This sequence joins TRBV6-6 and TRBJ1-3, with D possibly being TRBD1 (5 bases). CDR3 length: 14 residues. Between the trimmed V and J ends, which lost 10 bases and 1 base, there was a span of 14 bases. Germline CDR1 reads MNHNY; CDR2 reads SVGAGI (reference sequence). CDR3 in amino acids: CATGGSQSGNTIYF. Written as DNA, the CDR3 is TGTGCCACCGGGGGGTCTCAATCTGGAAACACCATATATTTT.

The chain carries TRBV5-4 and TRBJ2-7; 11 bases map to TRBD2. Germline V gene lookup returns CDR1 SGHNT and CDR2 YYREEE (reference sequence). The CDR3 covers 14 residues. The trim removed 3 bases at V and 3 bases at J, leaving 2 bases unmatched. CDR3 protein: CASSSTSGVYEQYF. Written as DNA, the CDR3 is TGTGCCAGCAGCTCGACTAGCGGGGTCTACGAGCAGTACTTC.

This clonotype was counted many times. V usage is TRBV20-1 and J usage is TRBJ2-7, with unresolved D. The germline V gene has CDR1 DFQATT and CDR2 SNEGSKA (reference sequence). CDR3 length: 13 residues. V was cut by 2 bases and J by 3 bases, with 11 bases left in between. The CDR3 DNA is TGCAGTGCTAGACTTCATACCGACTACGAGCAGTACTTC. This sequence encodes CSARLHTDYEQYF.

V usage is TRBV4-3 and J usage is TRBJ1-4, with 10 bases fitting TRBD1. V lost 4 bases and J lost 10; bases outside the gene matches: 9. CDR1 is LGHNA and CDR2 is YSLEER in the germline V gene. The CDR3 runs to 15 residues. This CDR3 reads CASSPTGTGDRKLFF. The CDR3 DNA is TGCGCCAGCAGCCCGACCGGGACAGGGGACCGAAAACTGTTTTTT.